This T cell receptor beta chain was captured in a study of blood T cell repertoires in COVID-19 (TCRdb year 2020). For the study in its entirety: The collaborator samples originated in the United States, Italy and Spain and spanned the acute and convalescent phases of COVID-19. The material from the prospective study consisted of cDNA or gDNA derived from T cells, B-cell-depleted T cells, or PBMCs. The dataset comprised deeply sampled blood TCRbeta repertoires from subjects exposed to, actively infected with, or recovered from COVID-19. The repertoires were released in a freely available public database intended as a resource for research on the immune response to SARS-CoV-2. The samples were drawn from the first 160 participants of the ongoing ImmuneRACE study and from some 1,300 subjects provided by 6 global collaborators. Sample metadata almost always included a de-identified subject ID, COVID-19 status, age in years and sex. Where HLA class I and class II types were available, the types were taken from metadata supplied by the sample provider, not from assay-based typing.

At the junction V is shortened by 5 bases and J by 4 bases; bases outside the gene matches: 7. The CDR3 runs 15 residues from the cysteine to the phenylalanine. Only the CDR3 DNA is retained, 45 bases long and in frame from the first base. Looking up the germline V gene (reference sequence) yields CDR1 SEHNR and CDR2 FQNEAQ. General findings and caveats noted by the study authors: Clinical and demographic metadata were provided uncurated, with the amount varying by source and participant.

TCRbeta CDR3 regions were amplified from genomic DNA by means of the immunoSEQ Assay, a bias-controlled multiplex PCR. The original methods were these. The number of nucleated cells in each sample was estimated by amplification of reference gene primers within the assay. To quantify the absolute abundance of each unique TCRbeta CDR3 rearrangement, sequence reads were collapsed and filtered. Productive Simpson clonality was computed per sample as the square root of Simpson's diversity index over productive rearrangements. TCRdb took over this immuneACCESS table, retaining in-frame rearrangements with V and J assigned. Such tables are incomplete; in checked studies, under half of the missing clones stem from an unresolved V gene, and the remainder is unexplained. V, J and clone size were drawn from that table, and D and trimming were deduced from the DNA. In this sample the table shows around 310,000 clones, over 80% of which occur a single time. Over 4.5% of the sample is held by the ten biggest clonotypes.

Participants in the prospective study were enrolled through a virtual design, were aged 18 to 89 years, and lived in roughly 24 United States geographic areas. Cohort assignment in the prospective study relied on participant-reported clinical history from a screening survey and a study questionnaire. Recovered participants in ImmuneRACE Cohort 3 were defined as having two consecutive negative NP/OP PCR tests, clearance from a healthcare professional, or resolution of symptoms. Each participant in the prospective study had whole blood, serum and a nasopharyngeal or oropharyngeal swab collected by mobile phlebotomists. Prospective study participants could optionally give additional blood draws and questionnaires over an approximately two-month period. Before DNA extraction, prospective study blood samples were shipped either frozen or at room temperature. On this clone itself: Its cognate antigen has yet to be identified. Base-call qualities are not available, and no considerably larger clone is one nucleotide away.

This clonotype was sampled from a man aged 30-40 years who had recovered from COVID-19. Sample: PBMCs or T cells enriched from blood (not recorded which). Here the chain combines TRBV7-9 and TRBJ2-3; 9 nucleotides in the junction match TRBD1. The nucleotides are TGTGCCAGCAGCGTGGGACAGGGTGTCGCAGATACGCAGTATTTT. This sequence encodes CASSVGQGVADTQYF.